What follows are 20 T cell receptor beta chains derived from one specimen sequenced in a study of shared clonotypes between healthy human individuals. CD45RO-negative, CCR7-selected cells formed the naive CD8 fraction, which excluded terminally differentiated effector memory CD45RA+ cells. TCRdb's copy holds only in-frame clones and misses some; the assay was immunoSEQ multiplex PCR. Of about 870,000 clones listed, almost 95% are singletons. Sequencing was done on a sample of naive CD8+ T cells sorted from blood. The receptors stem from a man aged 25-40 years in good health.

This rearrangement joins TRBV28 to TRBJ2-3, with unresolved D. Germline CDR1 is MDHEN and CDR2 is SYDVKM. The length of the CDR3 is 11 residues. Trimming cost V 6 bases and J 3 bases, with 4 bases left between them. The CDR3 region has the DNA TGTGCCAGCAGATCGACAGATACGCAGTATTTT. Its translation is CASRSTDTQYF.

The V gene is TRBV7-2, the J gene TRBJ2-7; TRBD1 aligns across 7 bases. CDR3 length: 15 residues. The ends lost 4 bases at V and 0 bases at J; junction bases unmatched: 6. CDR1 and CDR2 (germline): SGHTA, FQGNSA. The CDR3 sequence is CASSSPRTGSYEQYF. CDR3 DNA: TGTGCCAGCAGCTCCCCTCGGACAGGCTCCTACGAGCAGTACTTC.

This rearrangement joins TRBV11-2 to TRBJ2-3; D possibly corresponds to TRBD2 (5 bases). Germline V lookup: CDR1 SGHAT, CDR2 FQNNGV. The CDR3 loop spans 12 amino acids. Trimming took off 5 bases at V and 6 bases at J, with 9 bases between the two ends. The CDR3 loop reads CASSPRGDTQYF. The CDR3 DNA sequence: TGTGCCAGCAGCCCCCGAGGGGATACGCAGTATTTT. The variable domain in full, completed from reference TRBV11-2 and TRBJ2-3, reads EAGVAQSPRYKIIEKRQSVAFWCNPISGHATLYWYQQILGQGPKLLIQFQNNGVVDDSQLPKDRFSAERLKGVDSTLKIQPAKLEDSAVYLCASSPRGDTQYFGPGTRLTVL.

The J gene is TRBJ1-2, the V gene TRBV28, with a tentative D call TRBD1 (5 bases). V lost 5 bases to trimming and J lost 1 base, with 11 bases between them. This CDR3 has 14 residues. CDR1 and CDR2 from the germline V gene are MDHEN and SYDVKM. The CDR3 DNA reads TGTGCCAGCAGTGCCTACAGGCTTAACTATGGCTACACCTTC. This gives the protein CASSAYRLNYGYTF.

The rearrangement uses TRBV10-2 and TRBJ2-5; the D gene is possibly TRBD1 (6 bases). Trimming took 7 bases from V and 8 from J, leaving 11 bases between them. CDR1 and CDR2 (germline): WSHSY, SAAADI. This CDR3 comprises 11 residues. DNA of the CDR3: TGCGCCAGCACCATGGGGGCTACCCAGTACTTC. Protein product: CASTMGATQYF.

This clone has just one count. The V and J genes are TRBV11-2 and TRBJ2-7; a possible D gene is TRBD2 (5 bases). Trimming removed 5 bases from V and 3 bases from J, with 17 bases in between. This CDR3 is 15 amino acids long. Germline V CDR1 and CDR2: SGHAT, FQNNGV. This CDR3 is CASSNSGVENYEQYF. CDR3 DNA sequence: TGTGCCAGCAGCAACTCCGGGGTAGAAAACTACGAGCAGTACTTC. Using reference TRBV11-2 and TRBJ2-7 for the parts outside the CDR3, the full variable domain is EAGVAQSPRYKIIEKRQSVAFWCNPISGHATLYWYQQILGQGPKLLIQFQNNGVVDDSQLPKDRFSAERLKGVDSTLKIQPAKLEDSAVYLCASSNSGVENYEQYFGPGTRLTVT.

This clone was found once. The chain combines TRBV5-1 with TRBJ2-1; D is undetermined. Deletions cut 0 bases from V and 1 base from J, with 14 bases between. Germline loops: CDR1 SGHRS, CDR2 YFSETQ. This CDR3 has 17 amino acids. DNA for the CDR3: TGCGCCAGCAGCTTGGCGTCGTTTAAGGAATCCTACAATGAGCAGTTCTTC. Amino acid sequence: CASSLASFKESYNEQFF.

The rearrangement links TRBV13 to TRBJ2-1; D remains unclear. V was pared by 6 bases and J by 7 bases, with 7 bases between. This CDR3 has 11 amino acids. Germline loops: CDR1 PRHDT, CDR2 FYEKMQ (reference sequence). This CDR3 reads CASRARNEQFF. The CDR3 DNA reads TGTGCCAGCAGAGCTCGGAATGAGCAGTTCTTC.

This chain connects TRBV6-5 to TRBJ1-1; 8 bases agree with TRBD1. The V segment lost 6 bases and the J segment 0 bases; nucleotides outside the gene matches: 3. This CDR3 comprises 14 residues. CDR1 and CDR2 (germline): MNHEY, SVGAGI. In nucleotides, the CDR3 is TGTGCCAGCAGCCGACAGGGGATGAACACTGAAGCTTTCTTT. Its translation is CASSRQGMNTEAFF.

The V call is TRBV27, the J call TRBJ2-2; D ambiguous. The CDR3 is 13 residues long. V lost 6 bases and J 6 bases, leaving 11 bases between the germline ends. Per germline, CDR1 MNHEY and CDR2 SMNVEV (reference sequence). The CDR3 sequence: CASSVDVPGELFF. The CDR3 DNA sequence: TGTGCCAGCAGCGTAGATGTGCCCGGGGAGCTGTTTTTT.

The chain couples TRBV6-1 to TRBJ1-5, with D uncertain. This CDR3 is 19 amino acids long. Germline V gene data show CDR1 as MNHNS and CDR2 as SASEGT. Trimming pared 3 bases from V and 0 bases from J, leaving 21 bases between. The CDR3: CASSDDHGKGSYSNQPQHF. The DNA for the CDR3 is TGTGCCAGCAGTGACGATCACGGGAAAGGGTCTTATAGCAATCAGCCCCAGCATTTT.

This clone appeared a single time. The chain links TRBV19 to TRBJ2-2, with D tentatively TRBD1 (5 bases). Trimming cost V 3 bases and J 4 bases, with 9 bases left between them. Germline V CDR1 and CDR2: LNHDA, SQIVND (reference sequence). The CDR3 loop spans 14 amino acids. The CDR3 is CASSIRVGTGELFF. In nucleotides, the CDR3 is TGTGCCAGTAGTATCAGGGTTGGCACCGGGGAGCTGTTTTTT.

The rearrangement uses TRBV27 and TRBJ2-5; the D is unclear. This CDR3 region has 17 residues. Germline assignment: CDR1 MNHEY and CDR2 SMNVEV (reference sequence). Deletions cut 5 bases from V and 1 base from J, with 20 bases between. CDR3 region: CASSTQSRGAPQETQYF. In nucleotides, the CDR3 is TGTGCCAGCAGTACCCAGTCGCGTGGCGCCCCCCAAGAGACCCAGTACTTC.

The gene calls are TRBV4-1 and TRBJ2-7; D remains unclear. There are 13 residues in the CDR3. In germline, CDR1 is MGHRA, CDR2 YSYEKL. Trimming took off 3 bases at V and 5 bases at J, with 11 bases between the two ends. The CDR3 nucleotides are TGCGCCAGCAGCCAGACCCAATCGCACGAGCAGTACTTC. Its protein product is CASSQTQSHEQYF.

The genes are TRBV5-5 and TRBJ1-1; 10 bases line up with TRBD1. This CDR3 contains 15 residues. Germline V CDR1 and CDR2: SGHKS, YYEKEE (reference sequence). J was trimmed by 1 base and V by 2 bases; bases with no gene match: 2. This CDR3 is CASSFGDRGNTEAFF. DNA of the CDR3: TGTGCCAGCAGCTTTGGGGACAGGGGGAACACTGAAGCTTTCTTT. Complete variable domain (other parts from reference TRBV5-5 and TRBJ1-1): DAGVTQSPTHLIKTRGQQVTLRCSPISGHKSVSWYQQVLGQGPQFIFQYYEKEERGRGNFPDRFSARQFPNYSSELNVNALLLGDSALYLCASSFGDRGNTEAFFGQGTRLTVV.

The gene calls are TRBV4-1 and TRBJ2-5; the D is unclear. The CDR3 contains 16 residues. V dropped 1 base and J dropped 1 base, with 13 bases sitting between them. Per the germline V gene, CDR1 is MGHRA and CDR2 is YSYEKL. CDR3 bases: TGCGCCAGCAGCCAAGGACCCCCCACATCCCAAGAGACCCAGTACTTC. Translation: CASSQGPPTSQETQYF.

This chain connects TRBV7-9 to TRBJ1-2; D perhaps matches TRBD1 (5 bases). The CDR3 extends over 17 amino acids. V gave up 8 bases and J gave up 3 bases, with 25 bases separating them. Germline V gives CDR1 SEHNR, CDR2 FQNEAQ (reference sequence). The CDR3 here is CASEGGVTVRADYGYTF. DNA of the CDR3: TGTGCCAGCGAGGGAGGGGTCACAGTCAGGGCCGACTATGGCTACACCTTC.

This chain links TRBV5-8 with TRBJ1-5; D is uncertain. Germline V CDR1 and CDR2: SGHTS, YDEGEE. V was cut by 0 bases and J by 4 bases, with 8 bases left in between. The CDR3 is 14 residues long. The CDR3 nucleotides read TGTGCCAGCAGCTTGGCCTCCGTGAATCAGCCCCAGCATTTT. It is translated as CASSLASVNQPQHF. Supplemented by reference TRBV5-8 and TRBJ1-5, the full variable domain reads EAGVTQSPTHLIKTRGQQATLRCSPISGHTSVYWYQQALGLGLQFLLWYDEGEERNRGNFPPRFSGRQFPNYSSELNVNALELEDSALYLCASSLASVNQPQHFGDGTRLSIL.

The V call is TRBV6-6, the J call TRBJ1-4; tentative D call: TRBD1 (6 bases). The CDR3 sequence is 14 residues long. V was shortened by 6 bases and J by 8 bases, with 16 bases between the two germline ends. Looked up from germline, CDR1 is MNHNY and CDR2 is SVGAGI (reference sequence). The CDR3 loop is CASRTGGPREKLFF. CDR3 DNA: TGTGCCAGCAGGACCGGGGGCCCTAGGGAAAAACTGTTTTTT.

The chain is built from TRBV13 and TRBJ2-1; D not resolved. The CDR3 loop spans 14 amino acids. Germline CDR1 and CDR2: PRHDT and FYEKMQ (reference sequence). V lost 3 bases and J lost 6, with 12 bases in between. CDR3 protein: CASSFTGGLNEQFF. The CDR3 bases are TGTGCCAGCAGCTTTACCGGTGGGCTCAATGAGCAGTTCTTC.